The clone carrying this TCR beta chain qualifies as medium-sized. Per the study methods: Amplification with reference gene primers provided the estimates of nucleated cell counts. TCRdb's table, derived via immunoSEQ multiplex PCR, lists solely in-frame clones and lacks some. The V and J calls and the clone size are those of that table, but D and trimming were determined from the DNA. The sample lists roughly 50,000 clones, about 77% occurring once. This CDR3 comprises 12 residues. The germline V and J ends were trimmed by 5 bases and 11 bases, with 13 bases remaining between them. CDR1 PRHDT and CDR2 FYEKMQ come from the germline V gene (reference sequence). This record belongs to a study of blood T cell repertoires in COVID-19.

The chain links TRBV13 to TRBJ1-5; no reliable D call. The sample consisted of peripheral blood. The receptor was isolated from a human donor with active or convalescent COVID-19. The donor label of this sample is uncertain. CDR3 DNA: TGTGCCAGCAGCGCAAGTTCCGCGGCCCAGCATTTT. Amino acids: CASSASSAAQHF.